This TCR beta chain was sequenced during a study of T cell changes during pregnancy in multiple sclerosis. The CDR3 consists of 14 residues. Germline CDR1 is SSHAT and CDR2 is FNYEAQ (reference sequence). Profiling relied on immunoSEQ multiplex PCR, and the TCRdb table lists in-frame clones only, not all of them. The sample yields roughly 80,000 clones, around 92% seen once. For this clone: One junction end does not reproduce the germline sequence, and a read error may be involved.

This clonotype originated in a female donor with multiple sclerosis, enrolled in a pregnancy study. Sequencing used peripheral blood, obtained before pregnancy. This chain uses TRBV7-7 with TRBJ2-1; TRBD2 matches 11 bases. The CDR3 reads CASSALAGVGEQFF. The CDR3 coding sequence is TGTGCTAGCAGCGCACTAGCGGGAGTTGGTGAGCAGTTCTTC.